This TCR beta chain was found in a study of shared clonotypes between healthy human individuals. General study results and limits: Non-shared clonotypes showed lower generation probabilities than clonotypes common to all four donors. Memory subsets generally showed lower estimated richness than naive subsets.

The run depth of the assay was deep. Genomic DNA per cell subset filled all wells of several immunoSEQ plates. The assay was immunoSEQ multiplex PCR, and TCRdb's table has in-frame clones only and misses some. The table records about 2.4 million clones, approximately 92% of them present only once. Germline V lookup: CDR1 MNHEY, CDR2 SVGAGI. V was pared by 4 bases and J by 8 bases, with 4 bases of the junction left unmatched. The CDR3 consists of 13 residues. With respect to this clone: Its antigen is not identified.

Sequences were obtained from naive CD4+ T cells sorted from blood. The sample's subset: CD45RA+ positively selected. The TCR originated in a man aged 18 to 29 in good health. The chain links TRBV6-5 to TRBJ2-1; TRBD1 matches at 8 bases. This chain's CDR3 is CASSSDRAYEQFF. In DNA form, the CDR3 reads TGTGCCAGCAGTTCGGACAGGGCGTATGAGCAGTTCTTC.